This TCR beta chain emerged from a study of Ad26.COV2.S vaccination and SARS-CoV-2 variants. General study points: The study found similar non-spike TCR breadth in vaccine and placebo recipients. The TCR breadth and depth analyses may have understated or missed part of the total T cell responses. There was reportedly substantial breadth in spike-specific CD8+ and CD4+ T cell responses after vaccination.

Comment on this clone: Its antigen is still unknown.

Some clones are missing from TCRdb's copy, which holds only in-frame ones; the method was immunoSEQ multiplex PCR. The repertoire has roughly 500,000 clones, around nine tenths of them found once; the top ten carry around 13%. Documented treatment: over 15 received Ad26.COV2.S at low or high dose, single or two shots; about 5 received placebo; per-sample allocation not given. After the first vaccine or placebo injection, samples were drawn on day 63. Boston provided a donor who was an adult aged 18-55 years. Germline V gives CDR1 MDHEN, CDR2 SYDVKM. Trimming took 3 bases from V and 2 from J, leaving 15 bases between them. This CDR3 comprises 16 residues.

The clonotype originates from a person aged 18-60 years who received the Ad26.COV2.S COVID-19 vaccine or a placebo. This specimen consisted of peripheral blood, obtained in a trial of Ad26.COV2.S vaccine versus placebo. This sequence joins TRBV28 and TRBJ2-3; D might be TRBD1 or TRBD2, each matching 5 bases. CDR3 in DNA: TGTGCCAGCAGTTTTCCTTGGGCAGGGACCACAGATACGCAGTATTTT. Amino acid sequence: CASSFPWAGTTDTQYF.